Listed below are T cell receptor beta chains from one sample, sequenced in a study of cytomegalovirus exposure and HLA in healthy donors. Data came from immunoSEQ multiplex PCR; TCRdb stores just in-frame clones and leaves some out. The table shows hundreds of thousands of clones, with roughly 87% occurring only once. Material: PBMCs. The source of these receptors is a woman aged 18-35 years in good health and CMV-seropositive. The CDR3 runs from the conserved cysteine through the conserved F or W. A D gene is named only where the DNA matches it firmly. The size of a clone is reported for some rows only, either as once, few or many, or as a class for expanded clones.

J gene,clone size,V gene,D gene,CDR3 DNA,CDR3 protein
TRBJ1-2,-,TRBV27,-,TGTGCCAGCAGTGTAGGACTGTCGCTATGGGACTACACCTTC,CASSVGLSLWDYTF
TRBJ2-2,-,TRBV4-2,TRBD2,TGTGCCAGCAGCCAAGGAATAGCGGGAGAGGCCGGGGAGCTGTTTTTT,CASSQGIAGEAGELFF
TRBJ1-1,-,TRBV18,TRBD1,TGTGCCAGCTCACTCGGACAGGGGGCGAGCACTGAAGCTTTCTTT,CASSLGQGASTEAFF
TRBJ1-5,once,TRBV4-2,-,TGTGCCAGCAGCCACCGATTTCGGTTGTCCGCAGCGCCATATAGCAATCAGCCCCAGCATTTT,CASSHRFRLSAAPYSNQPQHF
TRBJ1-2,-,TRBV27,TRBD1,TGTGCCAGCAGTCTCCAGGGGGCGAGGGGCTACACCTTC,CASSLQGARGYTF
TRBJ1-5,-,TRBV27,-,TGTGCCAGCAGTTTATCGGCTTATAGCAATCAGCCCCAGCATTTT,CASSLSAYSNQPQHF
TRBJ1-1,-,TRBV5-1,TRBD1,TGCGCCAGCAGCATGGGACAGCGACAGACTGAAGCTTTCTTT,CASSMGQRQTEAFF
TRBJ2-1,-,TRBV2,TRBD2,TGTGCCAGCAGTGAGACTAGCGGGGACAATGAGCAGTTCTTC,CASSETSGDNEQFF
TRBJ1-4,few,TRBV25-1,-,TGTGCCAGCAGTGATAAGCTAGATAATGAAAAACTGTTTTTT,CASSDKLDNEKLFF
TRBJ2-7,-,TRBV2,-,TGTGCCAGCCTAGCAGGAGTAATCTCCTACGAGCAGTACTTC,CASLAGVISYEQYF
TRBJ2-1,-,TRBV7-9,-,TGTGCCAGCAGCACGAGGGATGAGCAGTTCTTC,CASSTRDEQFF
TRBJ2-7,-,TRBV5-1,TRBD2,TGCGCCAGCAGCTTGGCCGGGGTAGCGGGAGGGATCTACGAGCAGTACTTC,CASSLAGVAGGIYEQYF
TRBJ2-2,-,TRBV7-7,-,TGTGCCAGCAGCTTCCAGGGCACCGGGGAGCTGTTTTTT,CASSFQGTGELFF